The rows below give T cell receptor beta chains drawn from one sample of a study of T cells in Graves' hyperthyroidism and ophthalmopathy. TCRdb redid the calling of the multiplex PCR reads with MiXCR, one entry per CDR3 protein. This table holds about 290,000 distinct CDR3 sequences, roughly 15% found once. The sequenced material came from blood. Every receptor here comes from a woman aged 40 to 50 with Graves' hyperthyroidism. Each CDR3 is given with its conserved first and last residue. D genes are given only for firm matches. Size values are once, few and many counts, or a class for expanded clones, and some rows have none.

V: TRBV3-1
J: TRBJ1-1
D: -
size: many
DNA: TGTGCCAGCAGCATAGGGGTGAGGGGGAACACTGAAGCTTTCTTT
CDR3: CASSIGVRGNTEAFF

V: TRBV2
J: TRBJ1-2
D: -
size: -
DNA: TGTGCCAGCAGTGCCGCTTACAGGAACTATGGCTACACCTTC
CDR3: CASSAAYRNYGYTF

V: TRBV28
J: TRBJ2-1
D: -
size: many
DNA: TGTGCCAGCACCACAGTAAGCTCCTACAATGAGCAGTTCTTC
CDR3: CASTTVSSYNEQFF

V: TRBV29-1
J: TRBJ2-1
D: -
size: few
DNA: TGCAGCGTCGTATCTAGCAGCAACCAGTTCTTC
CDR3: CSVVSSSNQFF

V: TRBV3-1
J: TRBJ1-2
D: -
size: -
DNA: TGTGCCAGCAGCCAAGAGGGACCTCCCTATGGCTACACCTTC
CDR3: CASSQEGPPYGYTF

V: TRBV12-3/TRBV12-4
J: TRBJ1-1
D: -
size: many
DNA: TGTGCCAGCAGCCCAACAAGATCGAACACTGAAGCTTTCTTT
CDR3: CASSPTRSNTEAFF

V: TRBV20-1
J: TRBJ2-1
D: TRBD2
size: -
DNA: TGCAGTGCTAGAGGAGGACTAGCGGGAGTAAGTAATGAGCAGTTCTTC
CDR3: CSARGGLAGVSNEQFF

V: TRBV11-3
J: TRBJ2-1
D: -
size: many
DNA: TGTGCCAGCAGCTTAGAGCAGGGACCTTCCTACAATGAGCAGTTCTTC
CDR3: CASSLEQGPSYNEQFF

V: TRBV24-1
J: TRBJ2-5
D: -
size: -
DNA: TGTGCCACCAGTGATTCCCGACCGGCGCCAGGGACCCAGTACTTC
CDR3: CATSDSRPAPGTQYF

V: TRBV7-9
J: TRBJ2-5
D: TRBD2
size: many
DNA: TGTGCCAGCAGCTTAAAGAGTGCGGGAGAGGGGACCCAGTACTTC
CDR3: CASSLKSAGEGTQYF

V: TRBV5-5
J: TRBJ2-4
D: TRBD2
size: -
DNA: TGTGCCAGCAGCTTGGGGCGTTTGGCGGGAGCGGCCAAAAACATTCGGTACTTC
CDR3: CASSLGRLAGAAKNIRYF

V: TRBV10-1
J: TRBJ2-3
D: TRBD1
size: many
DNA: TGCGCCAGCAGTGATCCAGGGGGCTTCCGAGATACGCAGTATTTT
CDR3: CASSDPGGFRDTQYF

V: TRBV11-2
J: TRBJ2-7
D: -
size: many
DNA: TGTGCCAGCAGCTTAGGAGGGGTCGAGCAGTACTTC
CDR3: CASSLGGVEQYF

V: TRBV20-1
J: TRBJ1-5
D: -
size: many
DNA: TGCAGCACAACCAACGCCGGGGGGGGGCCCCAGCATTTT
CDR3: CSTTNAGGGPQHF

V: TRBV6-1
J: TRBJ1-5
D: -
size: -
DNA: TGTGCCAGCAGTGAAGTTGGGAGCAATCAGCCCCAGCATTTT
CDR3: CASSEVGSNQPQHF

V: TRBV5-6
J: TRBJ1-1
D: -
size: many
DNA: TGTGCCAGCAGCCGGGACTGGACGAACACTGAAGCTTTCTTT
CDR3: CASSRDWTNTEAFF

V: TRBV19
J: TRBJ1-1
D: TRBD1
size: -
DNA: TGTGCCAGTAGTACAGGGGGCAAGGCTGAAGCTTTCTTT
CDR3: CASSTGGKAEAFF

V: TRBV20-1
J: TRBJ2-7
D: -
size: many
DNA: TGCAGTGCTAGAGGGGGGTGGTCCTACGAGCAGTACTTC
CDR3: CSARGGWSYEQYF

V: TRBV12-3/TRBV12-4
J: TRBJ2-1
D: -
size: many
DNA: TGTGCCAGCAGTTTAATGAATGAGCAGTTCTTC
CDR3: CASSLMNEQFF

V: TRBV6-1
J: TRBJ1-3
D: -
size: few
DNA: TGTGCCAGCAGTGGCCGGGACCTGGAGGCTGGAAACACCATATATTTT
CDR3: CASSGRDLEAGNTIYF

V: TRBV2
J: TRBJ1-4
D: TRBD1
size: many
DNA: TGTGCCAGCAGGACCGGGACAGGGGCTGAAAAACTGTTTTTT
CDR3: CASRTGTGAEKLFF

V: TRBV7-2
J: TRBJ1-4
D: -
size: many
DNA: TGTGCCAGCAGCGAGACAGGCCGACAAAAACTGTTTTTT
CDR3: CASSETGRQKLFF

V: TRBV7-9
J: TRBJ2-1
D: -
size: many
DNA: TGTGCCAGCAGTCCGCCTCCTCGAAGTGCGCAGTTCTTC
CDR3: CASSPPPRSAQFF

V: TRBV30
J: TRBJ2-7
D: TRBD2
size: many
DNA: TGTGCCTGGAGGACTAGCGGGAAATACTACGAGCAGTACTTC
CDR3: CAWRTSGKYYEQYF

V: TRBV3-1
J: TRBJ1-1
D: -
size: many
DNA: TGTGCCAGCAGCCAAGTGGCGAACACTGAAGCTTTCTTT
CDR3: CASSQVANTEAFF

V: TRBV11-2
J: TRBJ1-6
D: -
size: many
DNA: TGTGCCAGCAGCTTAGATACCGAGACAGACTCCTATAATTCACCCCTCCACTTT
CDR3: CASSLDTETDSYNSPLHF

V: TRBV7-9
J: TRBJ1-6
D: TRBD1
size: many
DNA: TGTGCCAGCAGCTACGGACAGGGGGGGAATTCACCCCTCCACTTT
CDR3: CASSYGQGGNSPLHF

V: TRBV28
J: TRBJ2-2
D: TRBD2
size: many
DNA: TGTGCCAGCAGTCCGCCGACTAGCAGCACCGGGGAGCTGTTTTTT
CDR3: CASSPPTSSTGELFF

V: TRBV13
J: TRBJ1-4
D: -
size: many
DNA: TGTGCCAGCAGCTTAAGGGGTAGAGAAAAACTGTTTTTT
CDR3: CASSLRGREKLFF

V: TRBV5-1
J: TRBJ1-6
D: -
size: few
DNA: TGCGCCAGCAGCTCGACGACAGGCCCGGGGAATTCACCCCTCCACTTT
CDR3: CASSSTTGPGNSPLHF

V: TRBV11-2
J: TRBJ2-7
D: TRBD1
size: -
DNA: TGTGCCAGCAGCTTATTTACAGGGGACCACGAGCGGTACTTC
CDR3: CASSLFTGDHERYF

V: TRBV11-3
J: TRBJ1-1
D: -
size: many
DNA: TGTGCCAGCAGCTTGGAGGCGTGGAACACTGAAGCTTTCTTT
CDR3: CASSLEAWNTEAFF